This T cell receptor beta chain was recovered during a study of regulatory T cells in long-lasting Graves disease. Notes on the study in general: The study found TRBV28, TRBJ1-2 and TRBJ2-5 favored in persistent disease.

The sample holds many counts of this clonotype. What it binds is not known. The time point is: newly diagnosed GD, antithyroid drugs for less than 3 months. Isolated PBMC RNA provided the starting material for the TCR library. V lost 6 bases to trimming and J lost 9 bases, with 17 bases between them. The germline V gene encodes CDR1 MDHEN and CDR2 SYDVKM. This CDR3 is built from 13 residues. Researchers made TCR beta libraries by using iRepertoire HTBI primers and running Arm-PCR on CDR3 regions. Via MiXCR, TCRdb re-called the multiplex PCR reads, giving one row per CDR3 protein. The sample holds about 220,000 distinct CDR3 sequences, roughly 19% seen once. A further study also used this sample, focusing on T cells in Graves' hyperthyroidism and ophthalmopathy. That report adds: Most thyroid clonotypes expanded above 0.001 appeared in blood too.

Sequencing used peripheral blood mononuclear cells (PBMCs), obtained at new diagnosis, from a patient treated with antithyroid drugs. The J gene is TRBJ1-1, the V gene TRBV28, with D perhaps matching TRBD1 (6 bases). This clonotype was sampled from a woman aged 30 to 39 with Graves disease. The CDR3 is CASSPGGGGKAFF. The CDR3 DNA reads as TGTGCCAGCAGCCCCGGGGGGGGCGGCAAAGCTTTCTTT.